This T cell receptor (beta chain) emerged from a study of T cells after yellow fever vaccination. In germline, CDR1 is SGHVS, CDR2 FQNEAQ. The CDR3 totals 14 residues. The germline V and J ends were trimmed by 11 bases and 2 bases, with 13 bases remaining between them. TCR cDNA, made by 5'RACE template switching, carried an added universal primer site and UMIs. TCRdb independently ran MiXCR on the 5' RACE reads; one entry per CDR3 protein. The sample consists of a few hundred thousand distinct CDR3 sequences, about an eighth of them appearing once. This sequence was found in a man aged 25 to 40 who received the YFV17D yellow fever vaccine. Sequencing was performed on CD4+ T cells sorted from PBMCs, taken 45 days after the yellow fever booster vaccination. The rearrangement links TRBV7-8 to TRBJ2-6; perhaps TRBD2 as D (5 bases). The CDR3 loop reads CALQRVAGANVLTF. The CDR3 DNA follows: TGTGCCTTGCAGAGGGTCGCTGGGGCCAACGTCCTGACTTTC.